This T cell receptor (beta chain) emerged from a study of T cells after yellow fever vaccination (dated by TCRdb to between 2019 and 2020). In the study overall: The SMART-Seq v4 Ultra Low Input RNA kit was used to prepare libraries from fractions with low cell numbers. Two healthy male donors, one aged 18 to 29 and one aged 30 to 40 years, made up the cohort. Blood was collected at multiple timepoints before and after primary and secondary immunization, and bulk PBMC replicates and cell subsets were isolated. To follow T-cell clones before and after both primary and booster YFV17D yellow fever vaccination, bulk TCR alpha and beta repertoires underwent longitudinal sequencing.

Only a few counts were recorded for this clonotype. The target of this receptor is not known. Base qualities were left out, and no much larger clone turns up one base away. Results and caveats for the whole study, not just this receptor: Because the study included only two donors, the extent to which the findings can be generalized is limited. The secondary T-cell response was weaker than the primary response but faster, peaking on day 5 instead of day 15. Computational filtering was required because FACS-sorted repertoires could contain abundant contaminating clonotypes from the bulk population. A small fraction of clonotypes showed up in both the CD4 and CD8 compartments, probably as a result of convergent recombination. Most clones expanded after primary vaccination were re-detected after the booster (about 95% of CD4 and 88% of CD8), suggesting broad memory maintenance.

Synthesis of TCR cDNA relied on 5'RACE template switching, a step that introduced a universal primer site along with unique molecular identifiers. Priming of cDNA synthesis was performed from both the TCR alpha and TCR beta constant segments. Libraries were amplified in two PCR steps, with sample barcodes and sequencing adapters added in the second step. Sequencing of the libraries was done on either Illumina HiSeq 2500 (2x100 bp) or NovaSeq (2x150 bp). For the original study's pipeline: MIGEC was used to demultiplex reads and collapse the reads into UMI consensus sequences, and MiXCR was used for V(D)J alignment. Using edgeR on replicate PBMC samples, clonotypes were called vaccine-responding if FDR was below 0.01 and the log2 fold change was above 5 up to day 15. Each bulk clonotype was labeled CD4 or CD8 based on which sequenced repertoire, CD4 or CD8, contained the clonotype at higher abundance. The public reads were reprocessed in TCRdb via fastp at Q25 and MiXCR, keeping in-frame beta chains. Under each unique CDR3 protein, matching rows form one entry showing the most common genes and DNA. The V and J calls here are based on TCRdb, not the publication. Present in this sample are 500,000 to 550,000 distinct CDR3 sequences, less than 25% of which were seen just once. 15% to 20% of the sample lies in the top ten.

Including cysteine and phenylalanine, the CDR3 has 14 amino acids. Only the CDR3 portion is preserved as DNA: 42 bases, with reading frame beginning at the first base. V and J lose 6 bases and 8 bases, and a span of 16 bases separates them. The treatment or condition label here, explained by the study, means: live attenuated yellow fever vaccine strain. At each blood-draw timepoint, two biological replicates of bulk PBMCs were collected. PBMCs were isolated from peripheral blood using a standard Ficoll-Paque protocol. TriZol was used to extract RNA from bulk PBMCs, from CD4 and CD8 fractions, and from dextramer-positive and dextramer-negative fractions.

The V and J segments used are TRBV12-3 or TRBV12-4 and TRBJ1-4; the D gene is possibly TRBD1, with 5 bases matching. The receptor was derived from a young man who received the YFV17D yellow fever vaccine. The input for sequencing was PBMCs, taken approximately 22 days after the first yellow fever vaccination. The encoded CDR3 is CASSLNFRGEKLFF. The nucleotide sequence is TGTGCCAGCAGCCTGAATTTTCGGGGCGAAAAACTGTTTTTT.